The 5 T cell receptor beta chains reported below all come from one sample, sequenced in a study of early T cells in non-severe SARS-CoV-2 infection. TCRdb itself ran the 5' RACE reads through MiXCR, one entry per CDR3 protein. The table records approximately 50,000 distinct CDR3 sequences, about a tenth of them present only once. The sample comprised whole blood. All receptors derive from an adult who was a healthcare worker with PCR-confirmed SARS-CoV-2 infection or an uninfected control (not recorded which).

The V and J genes are TRBV28 and TRBJ2-7; the D is unclear. This CDR3 contains 14 residues. Germline V lookup: CDR1 MDHEN, CDR2 SYDVKM. V lost 6 bases and J 3 bases, leaving 15 bases between the germline ends. The CDR3 is CASSLRNVVYEQYF. CDR3 bases: TGTGCCAGCAGCCTCCGAAATGTGGTCTACGAGCAGTACTTC. The full variable domain, in which reference TRBV28 and TRBJ2-7 provide the parts outside the CDR3, is DVKVTQSSRYLVKRTGEKVFLECVQDMDHENMFWYRQDPGLGLRLIYFSYDVKMKEKGDIPEGYSVSREKKERFSLILESASTNQTSMYLCASSLRNVVYEQYFGPGTRLTVT.

This clonotype appeared a few times. The chain combines TRBV12-3 or TRBV12-4 with TRBJ1-2; 8 bases map to TRBD1. V shed 5 bases and J 4 bases; nucleotides not matched to a gene: 9. CDR3 length: 15 amino acids. The CDR3 here is CASSLRTGSGYGYTF. For the CDR3, the DNA is TGTGCCAGCAGTCTCCGGACAGGGAGTGGCTATGGCTACACCTTC.

This clonotype was counted between two and nine times. One junction end disagrees with the germline gene, perhaps due to a read error. This chain links TRBV29-1 with TRBJ2-6, with D possibly being TRBD1 or TRBD2 (5 bases each). Germline assignment: CDR1 SQVTM and CDR2 ANQGSEA. The CDR3 loop spans 16 amino acids. CDR3 region: CSALLRDVSGANVLIF. The CDR3, as DNA: TGCAGCGCTCTACTTCGGGATGTGTCTGGGGCCAACGTCCTGATTTTC. The full variable domain, with the rest looked up from reference TRBV29-1 and TRBJ2-6, is SAVISQKPSRDICQRGTSLTIQCQVDSQVTMMFWYRQQPGQSLTLIATANQGSEATYESGFVIDKFPISRPNLTFSTLTVSNMSPEDSSIYLCSALLRDVSGANVLIFGAGSRLTVL.

This clonotype was observed a few times. The chain uses TRBV24-1 and TRBJ2-5, with TRBD2 as a possible D gene (5 bases). From germline, CDR1 is KGHDR and CDR2 SFDVKD. This CDR3 spans 13 amino acids. Trimming cost V 3 bases and J 4 bases, with 8 bases left between them. CDR3 nucleotides: TGTGCCACCAGTGATCTGGGGAGAGAGACCCAGTACTTC. Amino acids: CATSDLGRETQYF.

This clonotype showed up many times. For the CDR3, the DNA is TGTGCCATCAGTGAGTCGGCCGTAAAGGGCTCTGGAAACACCATATATTTT. Residues: CAISESAVKGSGNTIYF. The chain has TRBV10-3 and TRBJ1-3; D is unclear. The V and J ends lost 0 bases and 0 bases respectively, with 12 bases between them. Germline V CDR1 and CDR2: ENHRY, SYGVKD. CDR3 size: 17 residues.